A single sample is the source of the 5 T cell receptor beta chains below, sequenced in a study of OX40 agonist ivuxolimab in advanced cancers. Assay: immunoSEQ multiplex PCR; the TCRdb copy retains only in-frame clones and omits some. The table lists about 10,000 clones, 86% of them singletons. The sample consisted of CD4+ or CD8+ T cells sorted from blood, taken in a trial of the OX40 agonist ivuxolimab. These receptors all stem from an adult with an advanced solid tumor such as melanoma, head and neck, liver or kidney cancer.

This chain uses TRBV6-1 with TRBJ2-7; TRBD1 might be the D (8 bases). The germline CDR1 and CDR2 sequences are MNHNS and SASEGT. This CDR3 has 20 residues. The V end was cut by 2 bases, the J end by 5 bases, with 31 bases between. CDR3 nucleotide sequence: TGTGCCAGCAGTGAACCCCAGGGGGCCCAGCGGGGAAACTCCGTCGACGAGCAGTACTTC. Encoded protein: CASSEPQGAQRGNSVDEQYF.

This clone was observed once. The chain has TRBV10-1 and TRBJ1-5, with D perhaps matching TRBD1 (6 bases). Germline loops: CDR1 WNHNN, CDR2 SYGVQD (reference sequence). V lost 6 bases and J 3 bases, leaving 12 bases between the germline ends. This CDR3 spans 14 amino acids. The CDR3 nucleotides read TGCGCCAGCAGCAGGACAGAAATCAATCAGCCCCAGCATTTT. As protein: CASSRTEINQPQHF.

This chain joins TRBV6-1 and TRBJ1-1, with a weak D call TRBD1 (6 bases). The CDR3 is made up of 15 amino acids. Per germline, CDR1 MNHNS and CDR2 SASEGT. The ends were cut back, 0 bases at V and 4 bases at J, with 12 bases in the middle. The CDR3 DNA reads TGTGCCAGCAGTGAAGCGCAATTAGGGGGCACTGAAGCTTTCTTT. This gives the protein CASSEAQLGGTEAFF.

The genes are TRBV10-1 and TRBJ2-3; unclear D gene. The CDR3 totals 15 residues. V was trimmed by 2 bases and J by 0 bases, leaving 9 bases between them. Germline V gives CDR1 WNHNN, CDR2 SYGVQD (reference sequence). The CDR3 protein is CASSEDQLSTDTQYF. As DNA, the CDR3 is TGCGCCAGCAGTGAGGACCAGTTGAGCACAGATACGCAGTATTTT.

The chain employs TRBV6-5 and TRBJ2-5; weak D call: TRBD1 (6 bases). The CDR3 has 14 amino acids. Trimming removed 8 bases at V and 2 bases at J, with 15 bases between. CDR1 MNHEY and CDR2 SVGAGI come from the germline V gene. The CDR3, as DNA: TGTGCCAGCCGGGTCTGGCAGGGGCAAGAGACCCAGTACTTC. Translating gives CASRVWQGQETQYF.